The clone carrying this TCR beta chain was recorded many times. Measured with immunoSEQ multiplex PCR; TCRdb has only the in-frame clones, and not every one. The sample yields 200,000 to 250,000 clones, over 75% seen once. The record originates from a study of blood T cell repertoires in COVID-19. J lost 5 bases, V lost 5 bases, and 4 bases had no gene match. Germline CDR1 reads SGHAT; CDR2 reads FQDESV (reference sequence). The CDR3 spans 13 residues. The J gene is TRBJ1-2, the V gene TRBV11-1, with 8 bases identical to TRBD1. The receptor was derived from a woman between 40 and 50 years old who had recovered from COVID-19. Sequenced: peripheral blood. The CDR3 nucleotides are TGTGCCAGCAGCCCGGACAGGGCTTATGGCTACACCTTC. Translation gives CASSPDRAYGYTF.